The 22 T cell receptor beta chains presented below share a single source sample, sequenced in a study of T-cell reconstitution after alpha-beta-depleted transplantation in children. The authors prepared the TCRbeta library with unique molecular identifiers. TCRdb itself ran the PCR reads through MiXCR, one entry per CDR3 protein. Of approximately 1,000,000 distinct CDR3 sequences in the sample, about 29% were seen once. The sample here was PBMCs, mostly from graft donor cells, taken 360 days after TCRalphabeta/CD19-depleted stem cell transplant. These receptors all stem from a boy in the first two years of life who had a stem cell transplant for SCID, so the T cells may come from the graft donor.

The table lists this clonotype with a few counts. The chain has TRBV5-5 and TRBJ1-1; D is unresolved. Germline V lookup: CDR1 SGHKS, CDR2 YYEKEE (reference sequence). The V end lost 4 bases, the J end lost 3 bases, and 13 bases lay between the germline ends. The CDR3 loop spans 14 amino acids. CDR3 loop: CASSLRTRDTEAFF. The CDR3, as DNA: TGTGCCAGCAGCCTACGGACCCGGGACACTGAAGCTTTCTTT.

The chain employs TRBV12-3 or TRBV12-4 and TRBJ2-1; D uncertain. V lost 0 bases to trimming and J lost 0 bases, with 12 bases between them. The CDR3 is 17 amino acids. The chain's CDR3 is CASSLARQLSSYNEQFF. CDR3 nucleotide sequence: TGTGCCAGCAGTTTAGCGCGGCAGCTCAGCTCCTACAATGAGCAGTTCTTC.

The sample holds a few counts of this clonotype. CDR3 nucleotide sequence: TGTGCCACCAGCAGAGATCTTAGCGGGGGAAAAGATACGCAGTATTTT. Its protein is CATSRDLSGGKDTQYF. The genes are TRBV15 and TRBJ2-3; 9 bases map to TRBD2. In germline, CDR1 is LNHNV, CDR2 YYDKDF (reference sequence). V shed 0 bases and J 5 bases; nucleotides not matched to a gene: 6. This CDR3 is built from 16 residues.

The gene calls are TRBV15 and TRBJ2-2, with a weak D call TRBD2 (6 bases). The ends were cut back, 4 bases at V and 3 bases at J, with 12 bases in the middle. Germline V gives CDR1 LNHNV, CDR2 YYDKDF (reference sequence). The CDR3 extends over 15 amino acids. CDR3 in amino acids: CATSTFSSDTGELFF. In DNA form, the CDR3 reads TGTGCCACCAGCACCTTCTCTAGCGACACCGGGGAGCTGTTTTTT. The full variable domain, its missing parts supplied by reference TRBV15 and TRBJ2-2, is DAMVIQNPRYQVTQFGKPVTLSCSQTLNHNVMYWYQQKSSQAPKLLFHYYDKDFNNEADTPDNFQSRRPNTSFCFLDIRSPGLGDTAMYLCATSTFSSDTGELFFGEGSRLTVL.

The V call is TRBV29-1, the J call TRBJ2-1; D gene uncertain. V lost 5 bases and J lost 4, with 6 bases in between. Germline V gene sequence: CDR1 SQVTM, CDR2 ANQGSEA. This CDR3 comprises 11 residues. The CDR3 loop is CSVSRYNEQFF. The CDR3 bases are TGCAGCGTTTCCCGGTACAATGAGCAGTTCTTC.

The chain has TRBV7-2 and TRBJ1-6; TRBD1 might be the D (6 bases). The germline V gene has CDR1 SGHTA and CDR2 FQGNSA. V lost 1 base and J lost 0, with 13 bases in between. The CDR3 is 18 amino acids. Here the CDR3 reads CASSLGQGKVSYNSPLHF. For the CDR3, the DNA is TGTGCCAGCAGCTTAGGGCAGGGGAAAGTCTCCTATAATTCACCCCTCCACTTT. Full variable domain (remainder filled in from reference TRBV7-2 and TRBJ1-6): GAGVSQSPSNKVTEKGKDVELRCDPISGHTALYWYRQSLGQGLEFLIYFQGNSAPDKSGLPSDRFSAERTGGSVSTLTIQRTQQEDSAVYLCASSLGQGKVSYNSPLHFGNGTRLTVT.

The J gene is TRBJ1-1, the V gene TRBV7-3, with D possibly being TRBD1 (5 bases). The CDR3 has 15 amino acids. V lost 1 base to trimming and J lost 0 bases, with 9 bases between them. Germline V gene sequence: CDR1 SGHTA, CDR2 FQGTGA. The CDR3 region is CASSLNQGVNTEAFF. The CDR3 DNA is TGTGCCAGCAGCTTAAATCAGGGCGTGAACACTGAAGCTTTCTTT.

This clonotype was detected once. V usage is TRBV6-2 or TRBV6-3 and J usage is TRBJ1-2, with D perhaps TRBD1 (6 bases). The CDR3 extends over 13 amino acids. The V end was cut by 10 bases, the J end by 8 bases, with 20 bases between. The V gene's germline CDR1 is MNHEY and CDR2 SVGEGT. The CDR3 bases are TGTGCCACCGAGGACAGTCGGCTGCGGGGCTACACCTTC. This encodes CATEDSRLRGYTF.

This clonotype was observed a handful of times. The chain links TRBV5-5 to TRBJ2-7, with D maybe TRBD1 (5 bases). This CDR3 is 16 amino acids long. Germline V lookup: CDR1 SGHKS, CDR2 YYEKEE (reference sequence). Trimming removed 0 bases from V and 0 bases from J, with 13 bases in between. The CDR3 loop reads CASSLVGSGFSYEQYF. The CDR3 bases are TGTGCCAGCAGCTTGGTAGGATCAGGGTTCTCCTACGAGCAGTACTTC.

J is TRBJ2-1 and V is TRBV24-1; 8 bases fit TRBD2. V trimming: 6 bases; J trimming: 2 bases; junction bases outside the gene matches: 8. The CDR3 extends over 16 amino acids. Germline V CDR1 and CDR2: KGHDR, SFDVKD. CDR3 protein: CATSTPGTSAYNEQFF. The CDR3 bases are TGTGCCACCAGTACCCCCGGGACTAGTGCCTACAATGAGCAGTTCTTC.

This clonotype was counted a few times. This chain connects TRBV6-2 or TRBV6-3 to TRBJ2-2; TRBD1 matches 9 bases. CDR3 size: 15 residues. V lost 5 bases and J lost 4; bases outside the gene matches: 5. CDR1 MNHEY and CDR2 SVGEGT come from the germline V gene. The CDR3 DNA is TGTGCCAGCAGTCCTACAGGGGGCAGCACCGGGGAGCTGTTTTTT. It yields the protein CASSPTGGSTGELFF.

This chain joins TRBV5-1 and TRBJ2-5; the D gene is possibly TRBD2 (5 bases). CDR1 is SGHRS, CDR2 YFSETQ, per germline. Trimming pared 1 base from V and 5 bases from J, leaving 9 bases between. The CDR3 sequence is 13 residues long. The CDR3 region has the DNA TGCGCCAGCAGCTTGCCGGGGTCTGAGACCCAGTACTTC. Protein: CASSLPGSETQYF.

This clonotype was detected only once. J is TRBJ2-7 and V is TRBV20-1, with 7 positions matching TRBD1. J was trimmed by 5 bases and V by 5 bases; bases with no gene match: 9. From germline, CDR1 is DFQATT and CDR2 SNEGSKA (reference sequence). The length of the CDR3 is 13 residues. The CDR3: CSAYTGVRDEQYF. The CDR3 DNA is TGCAGTGCTTACACAGGGGTTAGAGACGAGCAGTACTTC.

The J gene is TRBJ1-4, the V gene TRBV4-3, with 8 bases fitting TRBD1. The CDR3 is made up of 16 amino acids. Germline loops: CDR1 LGHNA, CDR2 YSLEER. With 0 bases clipped from V and 7 bases from J, the junction kept 7 bases outside the gene matches. CDR3 loop: CASSQDEDREGEKLFF. The CDR3 DNA sequence: TGCGCCAGCAGCCAAGATGAGGACAGGGAGGGTGAAAAACTGTTTTTT.

The V and J genes are TRBV4-1 and TRBJ2-5; TRBD2 matches at 9 bases. J was trimmed by 5 bases and V by 1 base; bases with no gene match: 14. This CDR3 contains 18 residues. Germline V gives CDR1 MGHRA, CDR2 YSYEKL. CDR3 nucleotide sequence: TGCGCCAGCAGCCAAGCACTCGGGGCTAGCGGGGCTGGCGAGACCCAGTACTTC. It encodes CASSQALGASGAGETQYF.

This chain uses TRBV9 with TRBJ2-3; 9 nucleotides line up with TRBD2. This CDR3 is 18 amino acids long. The ends lost 1 base at V and 0 bases at J; junction bases unmatched: 9. The germline V gene encodes CDR1 SGDLS and CDR2 YYNGEE. CDR3 amino acids: CASSVLGGTSSSTDTQYF. CDR3 bases: TGTGCCAGCAGCGTATTGGGAGGGACTAGCTCTAGCACAGATACGCAGTATTTT.

This clonotype has only a few counts. This chain connects TRBV29-1 to TRBJ2-2; D not resolved. The CDR3 contains 15 residues. The germline V gene has CDR1 SQVTM and CDR2 ANQGSEA. The germline V and J ends were trimmed by 4 bases and 4 bases, with 16 bases remaining between them. The CDR3 nucleotides are TGCAGCGTTGCGGCAGACGAACTGTCCACCGGGGAGCTGTTTTTT. It yields the protein CSVAADELSTGELFF.

This clonotype was picked up a small number of times. This chain joins TRBV6-1 and TRBJ2-1; 7 positions agree with TRBD2. This CDR3 has 15 residues. Unmatched junction bases numbered 5, after V lost 6 bases and J lost 0 bases. Germline CDR1 is MNHNS and CDR2 is SASEGT. The CDR3 nucleotides read TGTGCCAGCAGCACGTCGGGGGGCTCCTACAATGAGCAGTTCTTC. Its protein product is CASSTSGGSYNEQFF.

V is TRBV5-1 and J is TRBJ2-7; D possibly corresponds to TRBD2 (7 bases). The V gene's germline CDR1 is SGHRS and CDR2 YFSETQ. Trimming took 0 bases from V and 0 from J, leaving 10 bases between them. The CDR3 consists of 15 residues. CDR3 nucleotide sequence: TGCGCCAGCAGCTTGGCGGGGGGACACTCCTACGAGCAGTACTTC. Its translation: CASSLAGGHSYEQYF. Variable domain in full (rest from reference TRBV5-1 and TRBJ2-7): KAGVTQTPRYLIKTRGQQVTLSCSPISGHRSVSWYQQTPGQGLQFLFEYFSETQRNKGNFPGRFSGRQFSNSRSEMNVSTLELGDSALYLCASSLAGGHSYEQYFGPGTRLTVT.

This chain connects TRBV19 to TRBJ2-2; 11 bases match TRBD2. Trimming removed 6 bases from V and 4 bases from J; junction bases left unmatched: 4. The germline CDR1 and CDR2 sequences are LNHDA and SQIVND (reference sequence). The CDR3 totals 15 residues. The chain's CDR3 is CASRVGTSGTGELFF. The CDR3 DNA is TGTGCCAGTAGGGTGGGGACTAGCGGCACCGGGGAGCTGTTTTTT.

The chain uses TRBV6-2 or TRBV6-3 and TRBJ1-1; D gene uncertain. Germline V lookup: CDR1 MNHEY, CDR2 SVGEGT. Trimming removed 5 bases from V and 13 bases from J, with 20 bases in between. This CDR3 contains 13 residues. CDR3 sequence (DNA): TGTGCCAGCAGTAACACACGATACGGTGATGGTTTCTTT. Its translation: CASSNTRYGDGFF.

This clonotype was observed a handful of times. The chain combines TRBV28 with TRBJ2-1, with 9 bases that match TRBD1. There are 15 residues in the CDR3. Germline loops: CDR1 MDHEN, CDR2 SYDVKM. Unmatched junction bases numbered 10, after V lost 7 bases and J lost 6 bases. CDR3 coding DNA: TGTGCCAGCATTTATGGGGACAGGGTGATCAATGAGCAGTTCTTC. Translating it yields CASIYGDRVINEQFF.